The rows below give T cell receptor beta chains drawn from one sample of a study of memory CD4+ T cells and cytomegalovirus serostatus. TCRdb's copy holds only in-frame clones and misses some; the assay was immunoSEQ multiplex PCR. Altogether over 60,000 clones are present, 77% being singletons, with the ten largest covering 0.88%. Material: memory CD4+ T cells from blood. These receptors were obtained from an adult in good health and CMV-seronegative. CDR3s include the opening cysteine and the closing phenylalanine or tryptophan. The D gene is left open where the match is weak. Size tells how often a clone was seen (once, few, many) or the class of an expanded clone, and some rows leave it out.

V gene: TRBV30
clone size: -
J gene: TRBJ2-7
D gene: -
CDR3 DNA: TGTGCCTGGAGTTTAGGGGGGGCCAGGCCCTACGAGCAGTACTTC
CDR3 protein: CAWSLGGARPYEQYF

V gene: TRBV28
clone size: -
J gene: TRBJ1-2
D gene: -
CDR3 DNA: TGTGCCAGCAGTTTATTTCCTGATTTTAACTATGGCTACACCTTC
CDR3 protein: CASSLFPDFNYGYTF

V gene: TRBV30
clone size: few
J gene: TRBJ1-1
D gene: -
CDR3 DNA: TGTGCCTGGAGTCACGGTCGGGGATATAGTGAAGCTTTCTTT
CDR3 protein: CAWSHGRGYSEAFF

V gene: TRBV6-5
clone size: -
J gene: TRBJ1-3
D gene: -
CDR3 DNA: TGTGCCAGCAGCGACCTCTCTGGAAACACCATATATTTT
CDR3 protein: CASSDLSGNTIYF

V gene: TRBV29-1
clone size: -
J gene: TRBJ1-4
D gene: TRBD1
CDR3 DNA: TGCAGCGCCGGGACAGGCGCAACTAATGAAAAACTGTTTTTT
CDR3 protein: CSAGTGATNEKLFF

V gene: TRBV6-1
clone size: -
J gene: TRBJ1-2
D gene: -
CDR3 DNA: TGTGCCAGCAGTGAATATCGCTCAGGACTCTATGGCTACACCTTC
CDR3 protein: CASSEYRSGLYGYTF

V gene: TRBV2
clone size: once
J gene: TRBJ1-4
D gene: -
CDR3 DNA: TGTGCCAGCAGAAAGGGGGTAACTAATGAAAAACTGTTTTTT
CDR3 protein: CASRKGVTNEKLFF

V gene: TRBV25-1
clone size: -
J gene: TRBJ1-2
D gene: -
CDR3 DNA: TGTGCCAGCAGTGATTTTCCGGCCTATGGCTACACCTTC
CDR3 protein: CASSDFPAYGYTF

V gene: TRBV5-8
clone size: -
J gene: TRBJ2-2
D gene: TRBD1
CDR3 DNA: TGTGCCAGCAGCTTACAGGGGGCGACCGGGGAGCTGTTTTTT
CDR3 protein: CASSLQGATGELFF

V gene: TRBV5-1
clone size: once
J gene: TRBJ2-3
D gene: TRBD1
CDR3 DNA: TGCGCCAGCAGCCCAAGGACAGGGGGCACAGATACGCAGTATTTT
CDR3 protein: CASSPRTGGTDTQYF

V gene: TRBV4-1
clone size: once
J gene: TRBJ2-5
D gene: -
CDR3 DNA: TGCGCCAGCAGCCAAGGTTACCGGGGACAAGAGACCCAGTACTTC
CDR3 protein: CASSQGYRGQETQYF

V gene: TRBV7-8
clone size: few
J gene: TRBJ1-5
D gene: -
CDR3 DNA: TGTGCCAGCAGCCGCCGGGGTCCTAATAGCAATCAGCCCCAGCATTTT
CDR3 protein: CASSRRGPNSNQPQHF

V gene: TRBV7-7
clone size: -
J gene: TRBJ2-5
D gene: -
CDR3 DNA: TGTGCTAGCAGCTTAGTGCAGGGGTGGGAGACCCAGTACTTC
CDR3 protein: CASSLVQGWETQYF

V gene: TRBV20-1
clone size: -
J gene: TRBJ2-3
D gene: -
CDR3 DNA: TGCAGTGCCCCCCGTTCAAATACGCAGTATTTT
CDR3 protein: CSAPRSNTQYF

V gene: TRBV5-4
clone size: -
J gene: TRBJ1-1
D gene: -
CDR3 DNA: TGTGCCAGCAGCATCTTTTACCTTATGAACACTGAAGCTTTCTTT
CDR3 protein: CASSIFYLMNTEAFF

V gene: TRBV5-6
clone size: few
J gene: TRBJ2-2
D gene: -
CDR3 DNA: TGTGCCAGCAGCGGTCCGGGACCGAACACCGGGGAGCTGTTTTTT
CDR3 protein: CASSGPGPNTGELFF

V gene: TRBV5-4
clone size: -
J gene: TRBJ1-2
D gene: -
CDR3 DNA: TGTGCCAGCAGCCTCCGGTCAGGGACCCCCCTCTATGGCTACACCTTC
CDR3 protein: CASSLRSGTPLYGYTF

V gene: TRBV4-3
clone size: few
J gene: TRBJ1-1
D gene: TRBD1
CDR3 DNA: TGCGCCAGCAGCCCGGACAGGTACACTGAAGCTTTCTTT
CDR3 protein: CASSPDRYTEAFF

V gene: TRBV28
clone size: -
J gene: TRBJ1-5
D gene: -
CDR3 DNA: TGTGCCAGCAGAGTGGGGGGGCCCTGGGGCAATCAGCCCCAGCATTTT
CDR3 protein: CASRVGGPWGNQPQHF

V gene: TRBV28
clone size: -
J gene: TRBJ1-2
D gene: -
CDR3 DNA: TGTGCCAGCAGTTTAGCGGGGGTTGATGGCTACACCTTC
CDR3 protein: CASSLAGVDGYTF

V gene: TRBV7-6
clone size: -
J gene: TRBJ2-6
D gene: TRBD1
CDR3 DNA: TGTGCCAGCAGCCGGACAGGGGGCTCTGGGGCCAACGTCCTGACTTTC
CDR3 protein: CASSRTGGSGANVLTF

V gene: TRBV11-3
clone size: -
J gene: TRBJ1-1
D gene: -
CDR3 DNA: TGTGCCAGCAGCTTATGGGGCGCCACTGAAGCTTTCTTT
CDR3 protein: CASSLWGATEAFF

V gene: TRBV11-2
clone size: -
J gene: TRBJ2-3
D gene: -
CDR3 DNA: TGTGCCAGCAGCTTGAACACGGGACCTAGCACAGATACGCAGTATTTT
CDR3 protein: CASSLNTGPSTDTQYF

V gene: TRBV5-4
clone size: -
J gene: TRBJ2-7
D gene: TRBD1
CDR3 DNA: TGTGCCAGCAGCCGAGACAGGGGTAGGGGCGAGCAGTACTTC
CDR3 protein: CASSRDRGRGEQYF

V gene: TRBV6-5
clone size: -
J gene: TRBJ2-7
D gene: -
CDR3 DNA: TGTGCCAGCAGTTACCGGACCCGAATAGGGAGCGAGCAGTACTTC
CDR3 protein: CASSYRTRIGSEQYF

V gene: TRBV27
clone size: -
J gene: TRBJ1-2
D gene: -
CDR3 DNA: TGTGCCAGCAGTTCCAATTTCAGGGGTTTTGGCTACACCTTC
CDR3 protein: CASSSNFRGFGYTF

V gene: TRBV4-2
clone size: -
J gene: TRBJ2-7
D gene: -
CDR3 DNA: TGTGCCAGCAGCCAGGGACATACCTACGAGCAGTACTTC
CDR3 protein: CASSQGHTYEQYF

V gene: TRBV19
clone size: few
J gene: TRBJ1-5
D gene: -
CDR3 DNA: TGTGCCACCACGGCTTGGGGGGGCGAGGGCAATCAGCCCCAGCATTTT
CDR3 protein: CATTAWGGEGNQPQHF

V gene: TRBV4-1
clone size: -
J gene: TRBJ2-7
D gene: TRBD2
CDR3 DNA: TGCGCCAGCAGCCCGGGACTAGCGGGCTACGAGCAGTACTTC
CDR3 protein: CASSPGLAGYEQYF

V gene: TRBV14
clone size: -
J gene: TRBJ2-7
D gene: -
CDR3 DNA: TGTGCCAGCAGCCAAGGAGGACAGAGCTTAGGCGAGCAGTACTTC
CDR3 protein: CASSQGGQSLGEQYF

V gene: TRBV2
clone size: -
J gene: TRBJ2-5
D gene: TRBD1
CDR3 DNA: TGTGCCAGCATGACGGGACAGTCAGAGACCCAGTACTTC
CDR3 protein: CASMTGQSETQYF

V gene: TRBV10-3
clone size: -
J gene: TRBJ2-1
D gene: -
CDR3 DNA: TGTGCCATCAGTGACACCGCCAGGGGTGAGCAGTTCTTC
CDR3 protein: CAISDTARGEQFF

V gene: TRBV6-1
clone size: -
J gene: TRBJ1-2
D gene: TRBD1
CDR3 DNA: TGTGCCAGCAGCCTGGGACAGGGGGCGCTTGGCTACACCTTC
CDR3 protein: CASSLGQGALGYTF

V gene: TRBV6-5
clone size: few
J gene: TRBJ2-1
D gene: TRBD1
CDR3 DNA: TGTGCCAGCAGTTACCGGGACAGTTACAATGAGCAGTTCTTC
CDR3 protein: CASSYRDSYNEQFF

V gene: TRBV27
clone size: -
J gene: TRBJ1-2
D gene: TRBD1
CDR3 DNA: TGTGCCAGCAGTCCCGACAGGGGAGATGGTGGCTACACCTTC
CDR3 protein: CASSPDRGDGGYTF

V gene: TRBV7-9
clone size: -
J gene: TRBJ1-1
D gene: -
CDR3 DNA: TGTGCCAGCAGGTTGGGGGCGGATAGAATGAACACTGAAGCTTTCTTT
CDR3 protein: CASRLGADRMNTEAFF